This is a list of T cell receptor beta chains from one sample in a study of cytomegalovirus exposure and HLA in healthy donors. Produced via immunoSEQ multiplex PCR; TCRdb's table is partial and in-frame only. The sample holds 110,000 or so clones, 67% seen once. What was sequenced was PBMCs. Receptors were obtained from a man aged 18 to 30 in good health and CMV-seropositive. The conserved cysteine and the conserved F or W are not part of the CDR3 here. The D gene is left open where the match is weak. Clone sizes are given selectively: once, few, many, or a class where the clone is expanded.

.	few	TRBV5-1	TRBJ2-1	ASSSGQRSSYNEQF
.	.	TRBV2	TRBJ2-3	ASRKTRVTDTQY
.	few	TRBV5-6	TRBJ1-5	ASSLGDQPQH
TRBD1	.	TRBV10-3	TRBJ1-6	ATQGDRVENSPLH
.	.	TRBV15	TRBJ1-2	ATSRWASTNYGYT
.	.	TRBV9	TRBJ1-6	ASSPQSFAPLH
TRBD1	.	TRBV18	TRBJ1-2	ASSSDRGLSNYGYT
.	once	TRBV5-8	TRBJ1-2	ASSNPRRTYGYT
TRBD1	.	TRBV7-7	TRBJ1-5	ASRGGTGGFYQPQH
.	.	TRBV19	TRBJ1-1	ASSAPGGRGAF
.	.	TRBV6-5	TRBJ1-4	ASSYRRRTLNEKLF
TRBD1	.	TRBV7-9	TRBJ2-7	ASSQGGQGYTYEQY
TRBD2	.	TRBV2	TRBJ2-2	ASSLRGAGIGELF
TRBD2	.	TRBV6-1	TRBJ2-5	ASSGFSGGQETQY
.	once	TRBV15	TRBJ1-4	ATSVNRVATNEKLF
.	once	TRBV19	TRBJ1-5	ASSIPPRAENQPQH
.	.	TRBV19	TRBJ1-1	ASWGRVPNTEAF
.	.	TRBV6-4	TRBJ1-2	ARCQSPRYGYT
TRBD1	.	TRBV4-1	TRBJ2-6	ASSQRGQGLSGANVLT
TRBD2	.	TRBV28	TRBJ2-7	ASSTGGWQGNSYEQY
TRBD1	few	TRBV10-1	TRBJ1-2	ASRGTGEDGYT
.	.	TRBV18	TRBJ2-7	ASSQRQTDRSYEQY
.	.	TRBV5-1	TRBJ1-1	ASSPDSLSEAF
TRBD1	.	TRBV6-1	TRBJ2-2	ASSGVTGGPGELF
.	.	TRBV27	TRBJ2-5	ASKRVVGQETQY
.	.	TRBV19	TRBJ1-5	ASTPSLGGATQPQH